These 24 T cell receptor beta chains share one sample of origin, sequenced in a study of early T cells in non-severe SARS-CoV-2 infection. TCRdb called the 5' RACE reads again in MiXCR, with one record for every CDR3 protein. The sample lists around 70,000 distinct CDR3 sequences; 9.5% to 15% were seen once. What was sequenced was whole blood. These receptors originate from an adult who was a healthcare worker with PCR-confirmed SARS-CoV-2 infection or an uninfected control (not recorded which).

This clonotype was seen a handful of times. This chain connects TRBV28 to TRBJ1-3; D not certain. CDR1 and CDR2 from the germline V gene are MDHEN and SYDVKM. The CDR3 loop spans 13 amino acids. The V and J ends lost 8 bases and 6 bases respectively, with 14 bases between them. CDR3 loop: CASQRPGENTIYF. The CDR3, as DNA: TGTGCCAGCCAGAGACCTGGGGAAAACACCATATATTTT.

To note about this clonotype: A much bigger clone sits one base away, suggesting this may be a read error. This rearrangement joins TRBV20-1 to TRBJ2-5, with 10 nucleotides matching TRBD2. V gave up 6 bases and J gave up 10 bases; unmatched junction bases: 14. In germline, CDR1 is DFQATT, CDR2 SNEGSKA (reference sequence). The length of the CDR3 is 14 residues. CDR3 sequence (DNA): TGCAGTGCCAAGAAGGCTAGCGGGAGAGGGGACCAGTACTTC. Translating gives CSAKKASGRGDQYF.

Ten or more counts support this clonotype. The chain carries TRBV6-6 and TRBJ2-1; TRBD2 might be the D (6 bases). CDR1 and CDR2 from the germline V gene are MNHNY and SVGAGI (reference sequence). With 2 bases removed from V and 4 bases from J, the gap between germline ends came to 9 bases. The CDR3 has 14 residues. The DNA of the CDR3 is TGTGCCAGCAGTTACCGGGGGAATTACAATGAGCAGTTCTTC. This codes for CASSYRGNYNEQFF.

This clonotype came up many times. The chain recombines TRBV18 with TRBJ2-7; D perhaps matches TRBD1 (6 bases). The CDR3 extends over 15 amino acids. The V gene's germline CDR1 is KGHSH and CDR2 LQKENI. V was pared by 10 bases and J by 6 bases, with 25 bases between. CDR3 region: CATMDSTLARGEQYF. The CDR3 nucleotides read TGTGCCACCATGGACAGTACCTTAGCTCGGGGCGAGCAGTACTTC.

CDR3 sequence (DNA): TGCAGCGCCACTAGCGGGAGAAATACGCAGTATTTT. Protein product: CSATSGRNTQYF. The V and J genes are TRBV29-1 and TRBJ2-3; 11 nucleotides line up with TRBD2. The germline V gene has CDR1 SQVTM and CDR2 ANQGSEA. V shed 7 bases and J 7 bases; nucleotides not matched to a gene: 4. The CDR3 has 12 amino acids.

Only a few counts were recorded for this clonotype. V is TRBV29-1 and J is TRBJ1-4; D call uncertain. The CDR3 totals 11 residues. The V gene lost 2 bases and the J gene lost 8 bases, with 6 bases spanning the gap. Germline V gives CDR1 SQVTM, CDR2 ANQGSEA. This chain's CDR3 is CSVEKGEKLFF. DNA for the CDR3: TGCAGCGTTGAAAAAGGGGAAAAACTGTTTTTT.

Many counts were recorded for this clonotype. The genes are TRBV7-9 and TRBJ1-1; D gene uncertain. There are 15 residues in the CDR3. The ends were cut back, 1 base at V and 1 base at J, with 10 bases in the middle. Germline lookup yields CDR1 SEHNR and CDR2 FQNEAQ (reference sequence). The DNA of the CDR3 is TGTGCCAGCAGCTTAGTTCCGAATGGGAACACTGAAGCTTTCTTT. It yields the protein CASSLVPNGNTEAFF.

This clonotype has only a few counts. The V gene is TRBV6-5, the J gene TRBJ2-1, with TRBD1 matching 9 bases. This CDR3 spans 15 amino acids. J was trimmed by 7 bases and V by 2 bases; bases with no gene match: 6. Per the germline V gene, CDR1 is MNHEY and CDR2 is SVGAGI. DNA of the CDR3: TGTGCCAGCAGTTACGGACAGGGGCCCAGGAATGAGCAGTTCTTC. Its translation: CASSYGQGPRNEQFF.

This clonotype was observed many times. V usage is TRBV2 and J usage is TRBJ2-3; TRBD1 might be the D (6 bases). The CDR3 is 13 amino acids. Trimming took 6 bases from V and 10 from J, leaving 17 bases between them. Germline V gene sequence: CDR1 SNHLY, CDR2 FYNNEI. CDR3 DNA sequence: TGTGCCAGCAGCCCGATCCCCAGGGGCGCGCAGTATTTT. This gives the protein CASSPIPRGAQYF.

This clonotype was counted only a few times. The V and J genes are TRBV20-1 and TRBJ2-3, with 10 bases fitting TRBD2. Germline V gene data show CDR1 as DFQATT and CDR2 as SNEGSKA (reference sequence). CDR3 length: 17 amino acids. The J segment lost 1 base and the V segment lost 0 bases, leaving 7 bases of the junction unmatched. The CDR3 is CSARDPSGRVGTDTQYF. CDR3 DNA: TGCAGTGCTAGAGACCCCAGCGGGAGGGTCGGCACAGATACGCAGTATTTT.

This clonotype was recorded only once. A much larger clone lies a single base off, so this may be a read error. V is TRBV7-6 and J is TRBJ2-3; D might be TRBD2 (5 bases). The CDR3 has 12 amino acids. The germline V gene encodes CDR1 SGHVS and CDR2 FNYEAQ. As DNA, the CDR3 is TGTGCCGGCAGCTTAGAGGGTTATACGCAGTATTTT. Encoded protein: CAGSLEGYTQYF.

V gene TRBV24-1 combines with J gene TRBJ2-1; TRBD2 aligns across 11 bases. This CDR3 is 13 amino acids long. The V gene's germline CDR1 is KGHDR and CDR2 SFDVKD. With 10 bases clipped from V and 8 bases from J, the junction kept 6 bases outside the gene matches. The CDR3 reads CATTVSGRDEQFF. As DNA, the CDR3 is TGTGCCACTACGGTTAGCGGGAGGGATGAGCAGTTCTTC.

This clonotype has ten or more counts. V gene TRBV7-9 combines with J gene TRBJ2-1; D possibly uses TRBD1 or TRBD2 (5 bases each). Germline V gene data show CDR1 as SEHNR and CDR2 as FQNEAQ (reference sequence). CDR3 size: 13 residues. Trimming stripped 7 bases from V and 6 bases from J, with 13 bases between. CDR3 nucleotide sequence: TGTGCCAGCATTCGTCAGGGAGTCAATGAGCAGTTCTTC. It yields the protein CASIRQGVNEQFF.

This clonotype was seen at least ten times. V gene TRBV6-5 combines with J gene TRBJ2-5; TRBD1 or TRBD2 may be the D gene (6 bases each). V lost 0 bases, J lost 9 bases, and 17 bases lay in between. CDR1 is MNHEY, CDR2 SVGAGI, per germline. This CDR3 contains 15 residues. This chain's CDR3 is CASSYSQGGGVAQYF. In DNA, the CDR3 is TGTGCCAGCAGTTACTCACAGGGAGGAGGGGTGGCCCAGTACTTC.

The CDR3 reads CASSFRTGGNSPLHF. The CDR3 coding sequence is TGTGCCAGCAGCTTCCGAACAGGGGGTAATTCACCCCTCCACTTT. This chain connects TRBV7-9 to TRBJ1-6; 8 bases agree with TRBD1. V dropped 3 bases and J dropped 6; count of bases not matched to a gene: 4. The CDR3 spans 15 residues. Per germline, CDR1 SEHNR and CDR2 FQNEAQ (reference sequence).

This clonotype was observed a few times. This sequence joins TRBV6-1 and TRBJ2-5; 7 bases are shared with TRBD2. The CDR3 runs to 16 residues. Germline V CDR1 and CDR2: MNHNS, SASEGT. The junction had 16 bases not matched to a gene; V was cut back by 8 bases and J by 4 bases. In nucleotides, the CDR3 is TGTGCCAGCGCTCGGGACTACCGTTCCCTTTTAGAGACCCAGTACTTC. Translation gives CASARDYRSLLETQYF.

This clonotype was recorded many times. The rearrangement joins TRBV14 to TRBJ1-1; D is perhaps TRBD1 (6 bases). Deletions cut 4 bases from V and 0 bases from J, with 12 bases between. The CDR3 has 15 residues. Germline loops: CDR1 SGHDN, CDR2 FVKESK. CDR3 in amino acids: CASSLRQAMNTEAFF. Here the CDR3 DNA reads TGTGCCAGCAGCCTTCGACAGGCTATGAACACTGAAGCTTTCTTT.

The rearrangement uses TRBV28 and TRBJ1-6; 7 bases agree with TRBD1. Germline CDR1 is MDHEN and CDR2 is SYDVKM. Trimming at V came to 6 bases and at J to 9 bases, leaving 11 bases not matched to a gene. The CDR3 covers 15 residues. This CDR3 is CASRRTGGVGSPLHF. CDR3 nucleotides: TGTGCCAGCAGGCGGACAGGAGGGGTTGGTTCACCCCTCCACTTT.

The V call is TRBV5-1, the J call TRBJ1-1; tentatively, D is TRBD1 (5 bases). Germline CDR1 reads SGHRS; CDR2 reads YFSETQ. The CDR3 extends over 14 amino acids. The V gene lost 0 bases and the J gene lost 4 bases, with 10 bases spanning the gap. The CDR3: CASSLDQGGTEAFF. The CDR3 region has the DNA TGCGCCAGCAGCTTGGATCAGGGCGGCACTGAAGCTTTCTTT.

This clonotype came up many times. The chain uses TRBV11-2 and TRBJ2-1; D gene ambiguous. Germline V gene sequence: CDR1 SGHAT, CDR2 FQNNGV. Trimming stripped 5 bases from V and 4 bases from J, with 3 bases between. The length of the CDR3 is 11 residues. The CDR3 DNA reads as TGTGCCAGCAGCGAATACAATGAGCAGTTCTTC. Translating it yields CASSEYNEQFF.

The chain joins TRBV11-2 to TRBJ2-1, with TRBD2 matching over 9 bases. Germline CDR1 and CDR2: SGHAT and FQNNGV. Germline trimming cut 3 bases from V and 5 bases from J; bases unmatched to any gene: 5. The CDR3 is 15 residues long. Here the CDR3 reads CASSFGGGGDNEQFF. As DNA, the CDR3 is TGTGCCAGCAGCTTTGGCGGGGGGGGCGACAATGAGCAGTTCTTC. Full variable domain (rest looked up from reference TRBV11-2 and TRBJ2-1): EAGVAQSPRYKIIEKRQSVAFWCNPISGHATLYWYQQILGQGPKLLIQFQNNGVVDDSQLPKDRFSAERLKGVDSTLKIQPAKLEDSAVYLCASSFGGGGDNEQFFGPGTRLTVL.

Ten or more counts support this clonotype. The chain joins TRBV9 to TRBJ2-3; D gene unclear. Germline V gives CDR1 SGDLS, CDR2 YYNGEE. Trimming removed 2 bases at V and 2 bases at J, with 12 bases between. The CDR3 has 15 amino acids. CDR3 DNA: TGTGCCAGCAGCGTCAAGGGCAAGTTCACAGATACGCAGTATTTT. Protein sequence: CASSVKGKFTDTQYF.

This clonotype was found a few times. This chain uses TRBV3-1 with TRBJ2-1; 10 bases are a match to TRBD2. In germline, CDR1 is LGHDT, CDR2 YNNKEL (reference sequence). V was pared by 4 bases and J by 7 bases, with 7 bases of the junction left unmatched. The length of the CDR3 is 15 residues. This chain's CDR3 is CASSPGAAGGNEQFF. The CDR3 nucleotides are TGTGCCAGCAGCCCCGGGGCAGCGGGAGGGAATGAGCAGTTCTTC.

This clonotype has more than one count but fewer than ten. The genes are TRBV29-1 and TRBJ2-1; the D gene is possibly TRBD2 (5 bases). The CDR3 covers 13 residues. Trimming removed 4 bases at V and 9 bases at J, with 16 bases between. From germline, CDR1 is SQVTM and CDR2 ANQGSEA. The CDR3 protein is CSVGAPAGLEQFF. For the CDR3, the DNA is TGCAGCGTTGGGGCCCCGGCGGGTCTTGAGCAGTTCTTC.